This T cell receptor beta chain is from a study of cytomegalovirus exposure and HLA in healthy donors. Study summary: The roughly 120 validation repertoires used the same platform as the roughly 700 first-cohort repertoires (as reported by a later analysis).

As to this clone: The antigen remains unidentified.

Germline-derived CDR1 and CDR2 are SGHTA and FQGNSA. The CDR3 consists of 18 residues. After removal of 5 bases from V and 3 bases from J, the junction contained 17 bases not matched to a gene. Study-wide points: A subsequent analysis found that TCR clusters from the first cohort also tended to co-occur in the 120 or so validation repertoires, with under 95% of cluster scores above 0.

Method: immunoSEQ multiplex PCR; TCRdb's copy keeps in-frame clones and lacks some. The profile covers about 350,000 clones, with approximately 86% appearing a single time and approximately 1% taken by the ten largest. This chain connects TRBV7-2 to TRBJ2-3; 7 bases fit TRBD2. The sequenced material came from PBMCs. The TCR was taken from a woman aged 30 to 39 in good health and CMV-seropositive. The CDR3 spells CASSPRGAAGRVTDTQYF. For the CDR3, the DNA is TGTGCCAGCAGCCCTAGGGGCGCAGCGGGGAGGGTAACAGATACGCAGTATTTT.